This TCR beta chain was found in a study of T cell changes during pregnancy in multiple sclerosis. The length of the CDR3 is 15 residues. V shed 4 bases and J 0 bases; nucleotides not matched to a gene: 4. Germline V gene data show CDR1 as MRHNA and CDR2 as SNTAGT. Generated by immunoSEQ multiplex PCR, the TCRdb table keeps only in-frame clones and is missing some. This table has tens of thousands of clones, about 90% appearing once. This TCR came from a female donor with multiple sclerosis, enrolled in a pregnancy study. This material consisted of CD4+ T cells from peripheral blood mononuclear cells, taken after pregnancy. The rearrangement uses TRBV6-4 and TRBJ2-3, with 7 bases identical to TRBD2. CDR3 region: CASSVQRGSTDTQYF. CDR3 in DNA: TGTGCCAGCAGTGTTCAGCGGGGTAGCACAGATACGCAGTATTTT.